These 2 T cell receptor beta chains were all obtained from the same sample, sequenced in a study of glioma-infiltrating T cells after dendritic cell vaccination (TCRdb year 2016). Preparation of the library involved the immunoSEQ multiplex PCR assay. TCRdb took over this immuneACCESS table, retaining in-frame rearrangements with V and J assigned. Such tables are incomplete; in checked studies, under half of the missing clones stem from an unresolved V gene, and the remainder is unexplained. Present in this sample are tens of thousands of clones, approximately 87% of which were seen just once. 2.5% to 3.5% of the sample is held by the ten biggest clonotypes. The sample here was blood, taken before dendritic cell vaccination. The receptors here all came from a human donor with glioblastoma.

Written as DNA, the CDR3 is TGTGCCAGCAGCTTAAGTGGTGCGGGTACGTACAATGAGCAGTTCTTC. Its translation: CASSLSGAGTYNEQFF. The chain employs TRBV7-2 and TRBJ2-1; D is perhaps TRBD2 (5 bases). The CDR3 is made up of 16 amino acids. Trimming left V 2 bases short and J 4 bases short, with 15 bases between. CDR1 SGHTA and CDR2 FQGNSA come from the germline V gene.

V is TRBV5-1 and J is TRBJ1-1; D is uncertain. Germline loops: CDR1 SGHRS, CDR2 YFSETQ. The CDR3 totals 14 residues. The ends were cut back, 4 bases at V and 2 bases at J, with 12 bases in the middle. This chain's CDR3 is CASSPLAPNTEAFF. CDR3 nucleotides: TGCGCCAGCAGCCCCCTGGCCCCCAACACTGAAGCTTTCTTT.